This T cell receptor beta chain was documented in a study of shared clonotypes between healthy human individuals. V lost 0 bases to trimming and J lost 2 bases, with 9 bases between them. This CDR3 contains 15 residues. Researchers drew on roughly 84 million PBMCs for genomic DNA from unsorted samples. TCRdb keeps only in-frame clones here, not all; method: immunoSEQ multiplex PCR. The data contain around 500,000 clones, around 85% of them singletons. The study's findings and limits: With few donors, the genetic and exposure-history diversity represented was limited.

In the case of this clone: Its antigen is not known.

This TCR derives from a woman between 35 and 50 years old in good health. Some clones in this sample may be carry-over from other donors' samples. What was sequenced was PBMCs. The V and J genes are TRBV23-1 and TRBJ2-3; D assignment may be TRBD1 or TRBD2 (5 bases each). TRBV23-1 is sorted into the ORF group, with uncertain function. CDR3 sequence reads: CASSQSRGDTDTQYF. CDR3 nucleotide sequence: TGCGCCAGCAGTCAATCCCGAGGGGACACAGATACGCAGTATTTT.